Below, 23 T cell receptor beta chains from the same sample are listed, as sequenced in a study of blood T cells in healthy people across ages. A J-beta primer mix and a sample-barcoded 5' primer were used in a second PCR of about 7 to 12 cycles. TCRdb recomputed calls from the 5' RACE reads with MiXCR, one row per CDR3 protein. The data contain 750,000 to 1,000,000 distinct CDR3 sequences, roughly 29% of them singletons. These same data were also listed under a study on T cells of mothers and their children.

Material: blood. These receptors all come from a woman aged 40 to 50 in good health.

The chain has TRBV20-1 and TRBJ2-7; 8 bases are shared with TRBD1. After removal of 5 bases from V and 2 bases from J, the junction contained 2 bases not matched to a gene. This CDR3 has 12 residues. Germline CDR1 and CDR2: DFQATT and SNEGSKA (reference sequence). The CDR3 is CSAGTGAYEQYF. The CDR3 region has the DNA TGCAGTGCTGGGACAGGTGCCTACGAGCAGTACTTC.

The V gene is TRBV29-1, the J gene TRBJ2-5, with 10 positions matching TRBD2. CDR3 length: 15 amino acids. Trimming cost V 0 bases and J 2 bases; bases outside gene matches: 3. Germline-derived CDR1 and CDR2 are SQVTM and ANQGSEA. The DNA of the CDR3 is TGCAGCGTTGAAGAGCTAGCGGGGGAGCAAGAGACCCAGTACTTC. It translates to CSVEELAGEQETQYF.

The chain employs TRBV7-3 and TRBJ2-2; D not resolved. The CDR3 totals 14 residues. Germline-derived CDR1 and CDR2 are SGHTA and FQGTGA. With 0 bases removed from V and 3 bases from J, the gap between germline ends came to 5 bases. The CDR3 loop is CASSLTGYTGELFF. CDR3 bases: TGTGCCAGCAGCTTAACAGGTTACACCGGGGAGCTGTTTTTT.

This clonotype was seen only a few times. The gene calls are TRBV20-1 and TRBJ2-3, with TRBD1 as a possible D gene (6 bases). CDR1 DFQATT and CDR2 SNEGSKA come from the germline V gene (reference sequence). Trimming pared 3 bases from V and 1 base from J, leaving 20 bases between. The CDR3 is made up of 17 amino acids. The CDR3 spells CSARTGPTSGGTDTQYF. Here the CDR3 DNA reads TGCAGTGCTAGGACCGGTCCTACTTCAGGGGGCACAGATACGCAGTATTTT.

This clonotype was detected once. The genes are TRBV12-3 or TRBV12-4 and TRBJ2-1, with D hard to call. This CDR3 spans 14 amino acids. The V gene lost 6 bases and the J gene lost 7 bases, with 16 bases spanning the gap. CDR3 amino acids: CASRPSPLRNEQFF. The CDR3 nucleotides read TGTGCCAGCAGGCCCAGCCCCCTTAGGAATGAGCAGTTCTTC.

Worth noting for this clonotype: One end of the junction varies from germline; a read error may be responsible. The chain combines TRBV28 with TRBJ2-7; 11 nucleotides align to TRBD1. The V gene's germline CDR1 is MDHEN and CDR2 SYDVKM. The CDR3 sequence is 12 residues long. The CDR3 DNA reads as TGTGCCAGCAGTTTGCCAGGGACAGGGGGGCACTTC. As protein: CASSLPGTGGHF.

J is TRBJ2-7 and V is TRBV2; no definite D call. V lost 8 bases, J lost 3 bases, and 5 bases lay in between. In germline, CDR1 is SNHLY, CDR2 FYNNEI. The CDR3 length is 10 residues. The CDR3 loop reads CASGFYEQYF. In DNA form, the CDR3 reads TGTGCCAGCGGGTTCTACGAGCAGTACTTC.

The chain combines TRBV28 with TRBJ1-1; D may be TRBD1 (6 bases). The length of the CDR3 is 11 residues. V was shortened by 8 bases and J by 3 bases, with 7 bases between the two germline ends. CDR1 is MDHEN and CDR2 is SYDVKM in the germline V gene. The CDR3 bases are TGTGCCAGCGGACAGTACACTGAAGCTTTCTTT. It specifies CASGQYTEAFF.

The chain combines TRBV4-2 with TRBJ2-5; D possibly corresponds to TRBD2 (5 bases). Judging by the DNA end, TRBJ2-7 fits better; the J call may be wrong. Looked up from germline, CDR1 is LGHNA and CDR2 is YNFKEQ. This CDR3 has 18 residues. This CDR3 reads CASSQALPSRSRGYEQYF. As DNA, the CDR3 is TGTGCCAGCAGCCAAGCCCTCCCTAGCAGGTCCCGCGGGTACGAGCAGTACTTC.

V usage is TRBV27 and J usage is TRBJ1-2, with 9 bases fitting TRBD1. V lost 2 bases to trimming and J lost 2 bases; unmatched junction nucleotides: 6. The CDR3 has 16 amino acids. Germline values: CDR1 MNHEY, CDR2 SMNVEV (reference sequence). CDR3 protein: CASSLSVGTGNYGYTF. Here the CDR3 DNA reads TGTGCCAGCAGTTTAAGTGTAGGGACAGGGAACTATGGCTACACCTTC.

The V and J genes are TRBV9 and TRBJ2-3; D tentatively reads TRBD1 or TRBD2 (5 bases each). The CDR3 loop spans 13 amino acids. The germline V gene encodes CDR1 SGDLS and CDR2 YYNGEE. V was shortened by 3 bases and J by 6 bases, with 11 bases between the two germline ends. CDR3 in amino acids: CASSGGPEDTQYF. DNA of the CDR3: TGTGCCAGCAGCGGGGGACCCGAGGATACGCAGTATTTT.

The genes are TRBV6-2 or TRBV6-3 and TRBJ2-7; weak D call: TRBD1 (6 bases). Germline V lookup: CDR1 MNHEY, CDR2 SVGEGT. The CDR3 is 15 residues long. V was shortened by 0 bases and J by 6 bases, with 15 bases between the two germline ends. Here the CDR3 DNA reads TGTGCCAGCAGTTACTCCGGTCAGGGGTCTCGCGAGCAGTACTTC. Amino acids: CASSYSGQGSREQYF.

The chain links TRBV20-1 to TRBJ2-3, with 8 bases identical to TRBD2. From germline, CDR1 is DFQATT and CDR2 SNEGSKA (reference sequence). The V gene end was trimmed by 1 base and the J gene end by 0 bases; junction bases not matched to a gene: 0. The CDR3 covers 14 residues. The CDR3 nucleotides are TGCAGTGCTAGAGTAGCGGGGAGCACAGATACGCAGTATTTT. This sequence encodes CSARVAGSTDTQYF.

This clonotype was seen a few times. This sequence joins TRBV7-9 and TRBJ1-2, with D maybe TRBD1 (5 bases). The CDR3 runs 13 residues. CDR1 and CDR2 (germline): SEHNR, FQNEAQ (reference sequence). Trimming cost V 5 bases and J 5 bases, with 12 bases left between them. CDR3 region: CASSAGQLYGYTF. The CDR3 bases are TGTGCCAGCAGCGCCGGACAATTATATGGCTACACCTTC. Drawing the rest from reference TRBV7-9 and TRBJ1-2, the complete variable domain is DTGVSQNPRHKITKRGQNVTFRCDPISEHNRLYWYRQTLGQGPEFLTYFQNEAQLEKSRLLSDRFSAERPKGSFSTLEIQRTEQGDSAMYLCASSAGQLYGYTFGSGTRLTVV.

About this clonotype: A much larger clone differs by one base, so this may be a read error. Because the CDR3's place on the DNA is in doubt, the DNA is left out and the CDR3 is given as listed by TCRdb. J is TRBJ2-3 and V is TRBV12-3 or TRBV12-4; TRBD2 was called by the table and not checked on the DNA. Termini included, the CDR3 measures 14 amino acids. CDR3 region: CASSFGGGTDTRYF.

The chain combines TRBV7-9 with TRBJ1-2; 10 bases align to TRBD1. CDR3 length: 15 amino acids. V was clipped by 3 bases and J by 3 bases; unmatched bases: 4. Germline V gene lookup returns CDR1 SEHNR and CDR2 FQNEAQ (reference sequence). The CDR3, as DNA: TGTGCCAGCAGCTTCGCCGGGACAGGGGACTATGGCTACACCTTC. Translating gives CASSFAGTGDYGYTF. The full variable domain, with the rest looked up from reference TRBV7-9 and TRBJ1-2, is DTGVSQNPRHKITKRGQNVTFRCDPISEHNRLYWYRQTLGQGPEFLTYFQNEAQLEKSRLLSDRFSAERPKGSFSTLEIQRTEQGDSAMYLCASSFAGTGDYGYTFGSGTRLTVV.

Regarding this clonotype: Germline is not matched at one junction end, which may reflect a read error. J is TRBJ1-6 and V is TRBV5-6; TRBD1 agrees at 9 bases. Germline values: CDR1 SGHDT, CDR2 YYEEEE. CDR3 length equals 14 residues. CDR3 DNA: TGTGCCAGCAGCCGGACAGGGGTGAATTCACTCCTCCACTTT. Translated, it gives CASSRTGVNSLLHF. Full variable domain (rest looked up from reference TRBV5-6 and TRBJ1-6): DAGVTQSPTHLIKTRGQQVTLRCSPKSGHDTVSWYQQALGQGPQFIFQYYEEEERQRGNFPDRFSGHQFPNYSSELNVNALLLGDSALYLCASSRTGVNSLLHFGNGTRLTVT.

The chain uses TRBV6-5 and TRBJ2-3; D perhaps matches TRBD1 (5 bases). The germline V gene has CDR1 MNHEY and CDR2 SVGAGI. V shed 7 bases and J shed 3 bases, with 17 bases lying between them. CDR3 size: 15 residues. CDR3 region: CASTLDNRATDTQYF. The CDR3 coding sequence is TGTGCCAGCACCTTGGACAACCGAGCGACAGATACGCAGTATTTT.

This clonotype came up many times. CDR3 coding DNA: TGCAGCGCTGACAGAAGCACAGATACGCAGTATTTT. It is translated as CSADRSTDTQYF. The chain is built from TRBV29-1 and TRBJ2-3; TRBD1 might be the D (5 bases). The CDR3 consists of 12 residues. From germline, CDR1 is SQVTM and CDR2 ANQGSEA. The V and J ends lost 7 bases and 0 bases respectively, with 8 bases between them.

The chain is built from TRBV5-1 and TRBJ1-1; D possibly corresponds to TRBD1 (6 bases). Trimming stripped 5 bases from V and 0 bases from J, with 14 bases between. Germline V CDR1 and CDR2: SGHRS, YFSETQ. The CDR3 length is 15 residues. CDR3 sequence reads: CASSLYRVVNTEAFF. The CDR3, as DNA: TGCGCCAGCAGTCTATACAGGGTGGTGAACACTGAAGCTTTCTTT. The variable domain in full, completed from reference TRBV5-1 and TRBJ1-1, reads KAGVTQTPRYLIKTRGQQVTLSCSPISGHRSVSWYQQTPGQGLQFLFEYFSETQRNKGNFPGRFSGRQFSNSRSEMNVSTLELGDSALYLCASSLYRVVNTEAFFGQGTRLTVV.

The table lists this clonotype with a few counts. This chain connects TRBV7-2 to TRBJ1-2, with D perhaps TRBD1 (5 bases). The CDR3 runs to 15 residues. Per germline, CDR1 SGHTA and CDR2 FQGNSA. With 3 bases removed from V and 4 bases from J, the gap between germline ends came to 15 bases. The DNA for the CDR3 is TGTGCCAGCAGCTTTAATGGGGGATCGGGCTATGGCTACACCTTC. Its translation is CASSFNGGSGYGYTF. The whole variable domain, filled in from reference TRBV7-2 and TRBJ1-2, reads GAGVSQSPSNKVTEKGKDVELRCDPISGHTALYWYRQSLGQGLEFLIYFQGNSAPDKSGLPSDRFSAERTGGSVSTLTIQRTQQEDSAVYLCASSFNGGSGYGYTFGSGTRLTVV.

The sample holds many counts of this clonotype. The chain couples TRBV29-1 to TRBJ2-7; D is unresolved. CDR3 size: 13 residues. Germline loops: CDR1 SQVTM, CDR2 ANQGSEA. Trimming stripped 2 bases from V and 0 bases from J, with 8 bases between. CDR3 sequence reads: CSVESGLSYEQYF. The CDR3 DNA follows: TGCAGCGTTGAATCCGGGCTCTCCTACGAGCAGTACTTC.

Ten or more counts support this clonotype. The genes are TRBV12-3 or TRBV12-4 and TRBJ2-3; 12 bases line up with TRBD1. The CDR3 has 14 amino acids. V shed 5 bases and J 5 bases; nucleotides not matched to a gene: 2. The CDR3 DNA follows: TGTGCCAGCAGTCGGGACAGGGGGCGAGATACGCAGTATTTT. It is translated as CASSRDRGRDTQYF.